Below, 10 T cell receptor beta chains from the same sample are listed, as sequenced in a study of Ad26.COV2.S vaccination and SARS-CoV-2 variants. Treatment in this sample: 19 received Ad26.COV2.S at low or high dose, single or two shots; about 5 received placebo; per-sample allocation not given. Samples were taken on day 63 after the first vaccine or placebo injection. Assay: immunoSEQ multiplex PCR; the TCRdb copy retains only in-frame clones and omits some. The sample carries over 400,000 clones, around 92% recorded once. This material consisted of peripheral blood, taken in a trial of Ad26.COV2.S vaccine versus placebo. The receptors here all came from a person between 18 and 60 years old who received the Ad26.COV2.S COVID-19 vaccine or a placebo.

The J gene is TRBJ1-6, the V gene TRBV4-1; the D is unclear. The germline V gene has CDR1 MGHRA and CDR2 YSYEKL. This CDR3 contains 15 residues. Trimming pared 2 bases from V and 4 bases from J, leaving 9 bases between. CDR3 in amino acids: CASSQMDLYNSPLHF. The CDR3 nucleotides are TGCGCCAGCAGCCAAATGGACTTATATAATTCACCCCTCCACTTT.

The CDR3 reads CASSSEDRPQETQYF. The CDR3 DNA reads TGTGCCAGCAGCTCGGAGGACAGACCCCAAGAGACCCAGTACTTC. The genes are TRBV9 and TRBJ2-5; possibly TRBD1 for D (6 bases). Trimming shortened V by 4 bases and J by 1 base, and 14 bases separated the two germline ends. Germline loops: CDR1 SGDLS, CDR2 YYNGEE. This CDR3 has 15 amino acids.

The chain uses TRBV5-4 and TRBJ2-7; D is tentatively TRBD1 or TRBD2 (6 bases each). Germline CDR1 is SGHNT and CDR2 is YYREEE (reference sequence). This CDR3 comprises 15 residues. Trimming left V 4 bases short and J 3 bases short, with 17 bases between. CDR3 sequence (DNA): TGTGCCAGCAGCGGGGGGCAGGGATTGGGCTACGAGCAGTACTTC. Translating gives CASSGGQGLGYEQYF.

The chain recombines TRBV2 with TRBJ1-5; possibly TRBD1 for D (6 bases). V gave up 7 bases and J gave up 3 bases, with 13 bases separating them. Germline V gene sequence: CDR1 SNHLY, CDR2 FYNNEI. There are 14 residues in the CDR3. In nucleotides, the CDR3 is TGTGCCAGCAAGTCACAGGGCCTCAATCAGCCCCAGCATTTT. Encoded protein: CASKSQGLNQPQHF. Based on the CDR3 plus reference TRBV2 and TRBJ1-5, the full variable domain is EPEVTQTPSHQVTQMGQEVILRCVPISNHLYFYWYRQILGQKVEFLVSFYNNEISEKSEIFDDQFSVERPDGSNFTLKIRSTKLEDSAMYFCASKSQGLNQPQHFGDGTRLSIL.

The chain is built from TRBV27 and TRBJ2-7; D unresolved. V was shortened by 3 bases and J by 4 bases, with 10 bases between the two germline ends. The CDR3 contains 13 residues. Germline CDR1 MNHEY, CDR2 SMNVEV (reference sequence). The CDR3 loop reads CASSFRPWYEQYF. The CDR3 nucleotides are TGTGCCAGCAGTTTCCGCCCCTGGTACGAGCAGTACTTC.

The chain couples TRBV6-5 to TRBJ1-2; tentatively, D is TRBD1 (6 bases). The CDR3 is 13 residues long. The germline gives CDR1 MNHEY, CDR2 SVGAGI. V gave up 7 bases and J gave up 4 bases, with 13 bases separating them. The CDR3 sequence is CASNKDSSYGYTF. The CDR3 DNA follows: TGTGCCAGCAATAAGGACAGTAGCTATGGCTACACCTTC.

The chain couples TRBV9 to TRBJ2-1, with D possibly being TRBD1 (5 bases). From germline, CDR1 is SGDLS and CDR2 YYNGEE. CDR3 length: 15 amino acids. Trimming left V 2 bases short and J 4 bases short, with 13 bases between. In DNA, the CDR3 is TGTGCCAGCAGCGTCGCAGGGAATCGATACAATGAGCAGTTCTTC. As protein: CASSVAGNRYNEQFF. The full variable domain, completed using reference TRBV9 and TRBJ2-1, is DSGVTQTPKHLITATGQRVTLRCSPRSGDLSVYWYQQSLDQGLQFLIQYYNGEERAKGNILERFSAQQFPDLHSELNLSSLELGDSALYFCASSVAGNRYNEQFFGPGTRLTVL.

The gene calls are TRBV30 and TRBJ1-3; D call uncertain. Looked up from germline, CDR1 is GTSNPN and CDR2 is SVGIG (reference sequence). The length of the CDR3 is 17 residues. V was pared by 0 bases and J by 3 bases, with 18 bases between. The CDR3 here is CAWSVMSASIVGNTIYF. Here the CDR3 DNA reads TGTGCCTGGAGTGTAATGAGTGCGAGTATCGTTGGAAACACCATATATTTT.

In its sample, this clone was seen a few times. The chain employs TRBV9 and TRBJ2-7, with 11 bases fitting TRBD2. There are 17 residues in the CDR3. Germline trimming cut 8 bases from V and 0 bases from J; bases unmatched to any gene: 13. Germline V gene lookup returns CDR1 SGDLS and CDR2 YYNGEE. As DNA, the CDR3 is TGTGCCAGGGCTTGTCTAGCGGGGGGCCCTAGCTCCTACGAGCAGTACTTC. This gives the protein CARACLAGGPSSYEQYF.

The V gene is TRBV7-9, the J gene TRBJ2-5; 10 positions agree with TRBD2. This CDR3 region has 15 residues. V lost 3 bases, J lost 2 bases, and 3 bases stayed unmatched. CDR1 is SEHNR and CDR2 is FQNEAQ in the germline V gene (reference sequence). This CDR3 is CASSFRTSGQETQYF. For the CDR3, the DNA is TGTGCCAGCAGCTTCAGGACTAGCGGACAAGAGACCCAGTACTTC.